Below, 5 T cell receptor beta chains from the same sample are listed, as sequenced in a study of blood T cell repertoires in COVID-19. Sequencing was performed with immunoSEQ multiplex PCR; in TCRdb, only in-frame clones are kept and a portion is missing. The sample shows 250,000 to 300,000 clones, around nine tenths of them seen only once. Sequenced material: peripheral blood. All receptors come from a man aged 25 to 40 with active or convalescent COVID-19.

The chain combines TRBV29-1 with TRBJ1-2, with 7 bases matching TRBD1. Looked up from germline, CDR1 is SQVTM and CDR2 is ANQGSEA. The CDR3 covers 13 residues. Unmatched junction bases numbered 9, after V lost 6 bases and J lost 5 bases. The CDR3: CSVLRQGQYGYTF. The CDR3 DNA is TGCAGCGTCCTCCGACAGGGACAATATGGCTACACCTTC.

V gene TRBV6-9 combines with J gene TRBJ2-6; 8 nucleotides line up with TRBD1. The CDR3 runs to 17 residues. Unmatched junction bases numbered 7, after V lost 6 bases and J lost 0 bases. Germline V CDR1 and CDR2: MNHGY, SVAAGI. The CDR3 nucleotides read TGTGCCAGCAGACCGGACAGGGTAGACTCTGGGGCCAACGTCCTGACTTTC. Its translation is CASRPDRVDSGANVLTF.

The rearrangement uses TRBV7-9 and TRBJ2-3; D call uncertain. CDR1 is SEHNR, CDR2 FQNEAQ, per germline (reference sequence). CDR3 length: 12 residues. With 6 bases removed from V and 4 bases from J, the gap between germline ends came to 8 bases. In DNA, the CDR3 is TGTGCCAGCAGGTCGGGTGCAGATACGCAGTATTTT. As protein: CASRSGADTQYF.

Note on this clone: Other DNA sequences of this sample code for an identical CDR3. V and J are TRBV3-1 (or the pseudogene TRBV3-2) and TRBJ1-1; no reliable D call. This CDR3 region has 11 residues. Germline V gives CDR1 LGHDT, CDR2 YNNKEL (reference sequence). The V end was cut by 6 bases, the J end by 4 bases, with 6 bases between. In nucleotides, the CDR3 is TGTGCCAGCAGAGGAGGCACTGAAGCTTTCTTT. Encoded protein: CASRGGTEAFF.

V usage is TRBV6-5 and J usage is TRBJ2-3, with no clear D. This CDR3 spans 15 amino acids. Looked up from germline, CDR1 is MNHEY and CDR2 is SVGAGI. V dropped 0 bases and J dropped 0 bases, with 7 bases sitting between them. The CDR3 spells CASSYSAVSTDTQYF. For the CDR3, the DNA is TGTGCCAGCAGTTACTCTGCGGTTAGCACAGATACGCAGTATTTT.